This T cell receptor beta chain was documented in a study of CD8 T cells in ankylosing spondylitis. Ten or more counts support this clonotype. Germline trimming cut 3 bases from V and 2 bases from J; bases unmatched to any gene: 13. Germline CDR1 and CDR2: DFQATT and SNEGSKA (reference sequence). There are 16 residues in the CDR3. MiXCR, applied by TCRdb to the 5' RACE reads, yields one record per CDR3 protein. Of approximately 39,000 distinct CDR3 sequences listed, under 15% were seen once; the top ten hold more than 25%. The chain links TRBV20-1 to TRBJ2-7, with 7 bases matching TRBD2. The clonotype comes from a male donor with ankylosing spondylitis. The specimen sequenced was synovial fluid, either unsorted or a sorted T cell fraction (not recorded which). CDR3 residues: CSARGRSSGQPYEQYF. The CDR3 DNA follows: TGCAGTGCTAGGGGAAGATCTAGCGGCCAACCCTACGAGCAGTACTTC.